This is a list of T cell receptor beta chains from one sample in a study of cytomegalovirus exposure and HLA in healthy donors. TCRdb keeps only in-frame clones here, not all; method: immunoSEQ multiplex PCR. The sample has some 180,000 clones, less than 80% seen once; the top ten hold around 1.5%. Sequencing input: PBMCs. The source is a man between 18 and 29 years old in good health and CMV-seronegative. Each CDR3 is given with its conserved first and last residue. The order of the fields is clone size, J gene, D gene, V gene, CDR3 protein, CDR3 DNA. D genes are given only for firm matches. Some rows have no size entry. The others give once, few or many, or a class for an expanded clone.

clone size: NA; J gene: TRBJ2-7; D gene: TRBD2; V gene: TRBV2; CDR3 protein: CASSETMLAGVSYEQYF; CDR3 DNA: TGTGCCAGCAGTGAAACAATGCTAGCGGGAGTCTCCTACGAGCAGTACTTC
clone size: NA; J gene: TRBJ2-2; D gene: NA; V gene: TRBV4-2; CDR3 protein: CASSHPDGAGELFF; CDR3 DNA: TGTGCCAGCAGCCATCCCGACGGGGCCGGGGAGCTGTTTTTT
clone size: NA; J gene: TRBJ2-1; D gene: NA; V gene: TRBV27; CDR3 protein: CASSQKGWSDEQFF; CDR3 DNA: TGTGCCAGCAGCCAAAAGGGGTGGTCAGATGAGCAGTTCTTC
clone size: few; J gene: TRBJ2-2; D gene: NA; V gene: TRBV5-1; CDR3 protein: CASSLAGGWGTGELFF; CDR3 DNA: TGCGCCAGCAGCTTGGCCGGGGGTTGGGGCACCGGGGAGCTGTTTTTT
clone size: once; J gene: TRBJ2-5; D gene: NA; V gene: TRBV28; CDR3 protein: CASSPVGRTVGETQYF; CDR3 DNA: TGTGCCAGCAGTCCCGTGGGCCGGACAGTAGGTGAGACCCAGTACTTC
clone size: NA; J gene: TRBJ1-4; D gene: NA; V gene: TRBV7-9; CDR3 protein: CASSSTGFTWGEKLFF; CDR3 DNA: TGTGCCAGCAGCTCGACAGGTTTCACGTGGGGTGAAAAACTGTTTTTT
clone size: NA; J gene: TRBJ2-7; D gene: TRBD2; V gene: TRBV27; CDR3 protein: CASSLSAASGDYEQYF; CDR3 DNA: TGTGCCAGCAGTTTATCGGCGGCTAGCGGGGACTACGAGCAGTACTTC
clone size: NA; J gene: TRBJ1-6; D gene: NA; V gene: TRBV7-9; CDR3 protein: CASSLGQHNSPLHF; CDR3 DNA: TGTGCCAGCAGCTTAGGACAGCATAATTCACCCCTCCACTTT
clone size: NA; J gene: TRBJ2-6; D gene: NA; V gene: TRBV5-1; CDR3 protein: CASSLGDSLSGANVLTF; CDR3 DNA: TGCGCCAGCAGCTTGGGGGACTCCCTTTCTGGGGCCAACGTCCTGACTTTC
clone size: NA; J gene: TRBJ1-5; D gene: TRBD1; V gene: TRBV12-5; CDR3 protein: CASGEGQGASQPQHF; CDR3 DNA: TGTGCTAGTGGCGAGGGACAGGGGGCATCTCAGCCCCAGCATTTT
clone size: NA; J gene: TRBJ1-5; D gene: NA; V gene: TRBV30; CDR3 protein: CAWSSVGHPYSNQLQHF; CDR3 DNA: TGTGCCTGGAGTTCCGTCGGACACCCTTATAGCAATCAGCTCCAGCATTTT
clone size: NA; J gene: TRBJ2-5; D gene: TRBD2; V gene: TRBV10-3; CDR3 protein: CAISEALAGGLKTQYF; CDR3 DNA: TGTGCCATCAGTGAGGCTCTAGCGGGAGGTCTGAAGACCCAGTACTTC